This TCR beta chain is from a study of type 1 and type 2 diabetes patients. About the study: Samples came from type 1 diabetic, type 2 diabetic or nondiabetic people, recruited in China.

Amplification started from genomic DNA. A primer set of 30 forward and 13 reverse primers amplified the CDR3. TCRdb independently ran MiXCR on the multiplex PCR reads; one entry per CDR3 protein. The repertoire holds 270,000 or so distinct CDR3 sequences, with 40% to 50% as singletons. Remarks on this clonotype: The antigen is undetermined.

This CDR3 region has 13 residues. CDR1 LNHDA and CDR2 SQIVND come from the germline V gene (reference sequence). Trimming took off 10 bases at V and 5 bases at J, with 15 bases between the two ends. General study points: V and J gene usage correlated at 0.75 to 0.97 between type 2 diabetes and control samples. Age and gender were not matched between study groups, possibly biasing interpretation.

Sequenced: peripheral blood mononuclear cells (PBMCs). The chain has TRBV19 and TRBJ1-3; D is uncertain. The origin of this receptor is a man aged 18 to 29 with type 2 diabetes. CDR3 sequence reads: CATSEGSRNTIYF. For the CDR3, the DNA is TGTGCCACCTCTGAGGGATCACGAAACACCATATATTTT. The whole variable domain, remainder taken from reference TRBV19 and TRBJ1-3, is DGGITQSPKYLFRKEGQNVTLSCEQNLNHDAMYWYRQDPGQGLRLIYYSQIVNDFQKGDIAEGYSVSREKKESFPLTVTSAQKNPTAFYLCATSEGSRNTIYFGEGSWLTVV.